This T cell receptor (beta chain) was sequenced in a study of CD8 T cells in ankylosing spondylitis. Study-level results: A motif in TCR beta, a set of eight highly homologous variants, appeared characteristic of ankylosing spondylitis blood.

The CDR3 sequence is 13 residues long. Trimming pared 7 bases from V and 15 bases from J, leaving 22 bases between. Germline values: CDR1 SGHVS, CDR2 FQNEAQ. The sample holds a few counts of this clonotype. Its specificity is not known. TCRdb processed the 5' RACE reads anew with MiXCR; each CDR3 protein has one entry. The table has 200,000 to 250,000 distinct CDR3 sequences, around 6.6% seen once; the top ten hold approximately 15%. The TCR comes from a male donor with ankylosing spondylitis. Sequenced input: blood, either unsorted or a sorted T cell fraction (not recorded which). This chain uses TRBV7-8 with TRBJ2-1, with a tentative D call TRBD1 (6 bases). This chain's CDR3 is CASIPEGHLFGFF. Here the CDR3 DNA reads TGTGCCAGCATCCCAGAGGGACACCTTTTCGGGTTCTTC.